This TCR beta chain was recovered during a study of CD8 T cells in Susac syndrome. Reverse transcription of about 0.5 to 1 ug RNA was carried out with random hexamers. TCRdb re-called the immunoSEQ multiplex PCR reads through MiXCR, storing one row per CDR3 protein. The sample lists about 300,000 distinct CDR3 sequences; approximately 85% were seen once. The material sequenced was CD8+ T cells from PBMCs. This receptor was taken from a human donor with multiple sclerosis.

CDR3 sequence reads: CSGKSTGNEQFF. CDR3 bases: TGCAGCGGGAAATCGACTGGCAATGAGCAGTTCTTC. V gene TRBV29-1 combines with J gene TRBJ2-1; no clear D gene. Germline V gives CDR1 SQVTM, CDR2 ANQGSEA. This CDR3 is 12 amino acids long. Trimming took off 7 bases at V and 6 bases at J, with 13 bases between the two ends.